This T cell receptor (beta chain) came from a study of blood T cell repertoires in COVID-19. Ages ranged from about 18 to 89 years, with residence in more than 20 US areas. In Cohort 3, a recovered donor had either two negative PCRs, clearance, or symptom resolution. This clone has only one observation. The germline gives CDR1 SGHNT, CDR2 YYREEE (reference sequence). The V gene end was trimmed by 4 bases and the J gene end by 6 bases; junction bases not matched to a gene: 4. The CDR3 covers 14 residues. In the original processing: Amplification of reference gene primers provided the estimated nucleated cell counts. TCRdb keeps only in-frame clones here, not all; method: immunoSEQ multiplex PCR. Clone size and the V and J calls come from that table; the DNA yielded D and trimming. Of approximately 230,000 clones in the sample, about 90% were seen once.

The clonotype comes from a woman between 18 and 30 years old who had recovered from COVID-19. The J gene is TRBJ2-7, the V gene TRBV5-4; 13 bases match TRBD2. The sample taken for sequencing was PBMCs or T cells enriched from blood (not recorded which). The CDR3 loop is CASSAGLAGLEQYF. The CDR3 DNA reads TGTGCCAGCAGCGCGGGACTAGCGGGACTCGAGCAGTACTTC.